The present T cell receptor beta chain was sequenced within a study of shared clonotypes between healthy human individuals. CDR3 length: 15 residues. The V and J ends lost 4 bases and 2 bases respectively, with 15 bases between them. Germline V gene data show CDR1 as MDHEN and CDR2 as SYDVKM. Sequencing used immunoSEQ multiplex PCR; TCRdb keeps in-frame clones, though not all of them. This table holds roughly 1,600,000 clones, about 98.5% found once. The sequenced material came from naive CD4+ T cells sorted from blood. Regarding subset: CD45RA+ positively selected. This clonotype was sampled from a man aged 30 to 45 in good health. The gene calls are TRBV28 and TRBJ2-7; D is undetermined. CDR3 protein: CASSSPHGRAYEQYF. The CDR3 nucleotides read TGTGCCAGCAGTTCACCACACGGGCGCGCCTACGAGCAGTACTTC.